One and the same sample provided the 12 T cell receptor beta chains below, sequenced in a study of T cells after yellow fever vaccination. Via MiXCR, TCRdb re-called the 5' RACE reads, giving one row per CDR3 protein. The repertoire holds under 400,000 distinct CDR3 sequences, with under 15% as singletons. The sample here was CD4+ T cells sorted from PBMCs, taken 15 days after the yellow fever booster vaccination. These receptors were obtained from a man between 18 and 35 years old who received the YFV17D yellow fever vaccine.

This clonotype was counted a few times. The J gene is TRBJ1-1, the V gene TRBV5-6; TRBD1 matches 7 bases. This CDR3 contains 13 residues. Unmatched junction bases numbered 11, after V lost 4 bases and J lost 11 bases. Germline V gene sequence: CDR1 SGHDT, CDR2 YYEEEE. CDR3 DNA sequence: TGTGCCAGCAGCCGAACTGACAGGGTCGGCGCTTTCTTT. Protein product: CASSRTDRVGAFF.

As for this clonotype: A read error is likely, as this CDR3 ends without the conserved phenylalanine or tryptophan. This rearrangement joins TRBV12-3 or TRBV12-4 to TRBJ2-7; the D is unclear. The CDR3 is made up of 13 amino acids. Trimming cost V 6 bases and J 5 bases, with 14 bases left between them. The CDR3 loop reads CASSRRSADEQYL. CDR3 coding DNA: TGTGCCAGCAGCCGCCGATCTGCGGACGAGCAGTACCTC.

The rearrangement links TRBV20-1 to TRBJ1-1; TRBD1 agrees at 9 bases. The CDR3 has 13 amino acids. The junction had 4 bases not matched to a gene; V was cut back by 5 bases and J by 3 bases. Germline lookup yields CDR1 DFQATT and CDR2 SNEGSKA (reference sequence). The CDR3 loop reads CSAPRTGDTEAFF. CDR3 in DNA: TGCAGTGCTCCACGGACAGGGGACACTGAAGCTTTCTTT.

The chain links TRBV28 to TRBJ2-3; D is unclear. The CDR3 runs 13 residues. V gave up 6 bases and J gave up 6 bases, with 13 bases separating them. Germline V gene data show CDR1 as MDHEN and CDR2 as SYDVKM. The CDR3 loop is CASSPRAIDTQYF. DNA for the CDR3: TGTGCCAGCAGCCCAAGGGCCATTGATACGCAGTATTTT.

This sequence joins TRBV7-9 and TRBJ1-1, with TRBD1 identical over 10 bases. V shed 1 base and J 6 bases; nucleotides not matched to a gene: 8. Germline V lookup: CDR1 SEHNR, CDR2 FQNEAQ (reference sequence). This CDR3 has 16 amino acids. The CDR3 loop reads CASSLESWGQGSEAFF. The CDR3 DNA reads as TGTGCCAGCAGCTTAGAGAGTTGGGGACAGGGGTCTGAAGCTTTCTTT.

This clonotype was seen at least ten times. CDR3: CASSHRPDSSYNEQFF. CDR3 coding DNA: TGTGCCAGCAGTCACAGACCGGACAGCTCCTACAATGAGCAGTTCTTC. The V and J genes are TRBV7-9 and TRBJ2-1; maybe TRBD1 (6 bases). Trimming removed 6 bases at V and 0 bases at J, with 15 bases between. The CDR3 extends over 16 amino acids. Looked up from germline, CDR1 is SEHNR and CDR2 is FQNEAQ (reference sequence).

This clonotype was recorded a few times. The V gene is TRBV5-1, the J gene TRBJ2-7, with 7 bases lining up with TRBD1. The V and J ends lost 4 bases and 6 bases, in that order; junction bases with no gene match: 7. The CDR3 runs 13 residues. Germline V gene lookup returns CDR1 SGHRS and CDR2 YFSETQ. The CDR3 DNA is TGCGCCAGCAGCGGACAGGTCGGTGGCGAGCAGTACTTC. Protein: CASSGQVGGEQYF. The complete variable domain, with remaining parts taken from reference TRBV5-1 and TRBJ2-7, reads KAGVTQTPRYLIKTRGQQVTLSCSPISGHRSVSWYQQTPGQGLQFLFEYFSETQRNKGNFPGRFSGRQFSNSRSEMNVSTLELGDSALYLCASSGQVGGEQYFGPGTRLTVT.

This clonotype was found a few times. V gene TRBV7-9 combines with J gene TRBJ1-5; TRBD1 might be the D (5 bases). This CDR3 region has 15 residues. Germline-derived CDR1 and CDR2 are SEHNR and FQNEAQ (reference sequence). Trimming took off 5 bases at V and 1 base at J, with 12 bases between the two ends. Written as DNA, the CDR3 is TGTGCCAGCAGCGGCCGGGACGGGAGCAATCAGCCCCAGCATTTT. Encoded protein: CASSGRDGSNQPQHF. The entire variable domain, with the rest obtained from reference TRBV7-9 and TRBJ1-5, is as follows: DTGVSQNPRHKITKRGQNVTFRCDPISEHNRLYWYRQTLGQGPEFLTYFQNEAQLEKSRLLSDRFSAERPKGSFSTLEIQRTEQGDSAMYLCASSGRDGSNQPQHFGDGTRLSIL.

The gene calls are TRBV7-9 and TRBJ1-3; 7 bases fit TRBD1. Germline-derived CDR1 and CDR2 are SEHNR and FQNEAQ (reference sequence). After removal of 4 bases from V and 3 bases from J, the junction contained 6 bases not matched to a gene. This CDR3 region has 15 residues. This chain's CDR3 is CASSSTGDGGNTIYF. For the CDR3, the DNA is TGTGCCAGCAGCTCCACAGGGGATGGTGGAAACACCATATATTTT.

This clonotype was seen only a few times. The V and J genes are TRBV5-1 and TRBJ2-3; D is uncertain. This CDR3 spans 15 amino acids. Germline-derived CDR1 and CDR2 are SGHRS and YFSETQ. V was cut by 0 bases and J by 0 bases, with 8 bases left in between. The CDR3 region has the DNA TGCGCCAGCAGCTTGGACGCCAGGAGCACAGATACGCAGTATTTT. Translated, it gives CASSLDARSTDTQYF. Full variable domain (missing parts from reference TRBV5-1 and TRBJ2-3): KAGVTQTPRYLIKTRGQQVTLSCSPISGHRSVSWYQQTPGQGLQFLFEYFSETQRNKGNFPGRFSGRQFSNSRSEMNVSTLELGDSALYLCASSLDARSTDTQYFGPGTRLTVL.

This chain joins TRBV10-3 and TRBJ1-1; 7 nucleotides line up with TRBD1. This CDR3 region has 13 residues. J gave up 4 bases and V 4 bases, and 3 bases lay outside the gene matches. The V gene's germline CDR1 is ENHRY and CDR2 SYGVKD. CDR3 protein: CAISGQGGTEAFF. CDR3 DNA: TGTGCCATCAGTGGACAGGGAGGCACTGAAGCTTTCTTT.

This clonotype showed up just a few times. The chain carries TRBV29-1 and TRBJ1-1; 7 bases align to TRBD1. Germline loops: CDR1 SQVTM, CDR2 ANQGSEA. The junction had 9 bases not matched to a gene; V was cut back by 6 bases and J by 5 bases. The CDR3 length is 13 residues. The CDR3 DNA reads TGCAGCGTAGAAACAGGGGTTGGGACTGAAGCTTTCTTT. It specifies CSVETGVGTEAFF.